This T cell receptor beta chain stems from a study of T-cell reconstitution after alpha-beta-depleted transplantation in children. Study results and caveats: Several hundred expanded graft clones reportedly gave rise to the alpha-beta T cells present about two months after transplant. Recipient T cells and thymic progenitors that survived were the source of the high TCRbeta diversity seen at day 60 in some patients. At the one-year point after transplant, T-cell counts and TCRbeta diversity were found to come mostly from T cells that had been newly produced.

Remarks on this clonotype: The antigen remains undetermined.

CDR3 length equals 14 residues. Germline loops: CDR1 MNHEY, CDR2 SMNVEV (reference sequence). V gave up 8 bases and J gave up 0 bases, with 13 bases separating them. Preparing the TCRbeta library involved the use of unique molecular identifiers. TCRdb called the PCR reads again in MiXCR, with one record for every CDR3 protein. Seen here are almost 600,000 distinct CDR3 sequences, roughly 27% observed once, and the top ten hold around 36%. The sequenced sample was PBMCs, obtained before TCRalphabeta/CD19-depleted stem cell transplant. This sequence originates from a boy in the first two years of life with Wiskott-Aldrich syndrome, due to receive a stem cell transplant. The V gene is TRBV27, the J gene TRBJ1-1; D uncertain. DNA for the CDR3: TGTGCCAGCGCCAGGTGGGGAATGAACACTGAAGCTTTCTTT. Translation: CASARWGMNTEAFF.